These T cell receptor beta chains were read from a single sample in a study of monozygotic twins with inflammatory bowel disease. TCRdb reprocessed the 5' RACE reads and keeps a single row for each CDR3 protein, giving no DNA. The sample table includes 300,000 to 400,000 distinct CDR3 sequences. The source material was blood. The receptors come from a human donor with ulcerative colitis or Crohn's disease, or a healthy co-twin of an affected twin (not recorded which). CDR3s include the opening cysteine and the closing phenylalanine or tryptophan.

v_call	j_call	cdr3_aa
TRBV12-3/TRBV12-4	TRBJ2-7	CASSLGGGRYEQYF
TRBV5-1	TRBJ2-7	CASSLEDRGPYEQYF
TRBV2	TRBJ2-7	CASGREYEQYF
TRBV18	TRBJ2-5	CASSPPGLETQYF
TRBV5-1	TRBJ2-7	CASSQRGTGGSYEQYF
TRBV7-7	TRBJ2-3	CASSLGEGDTQNF
TRBV6-5	TRBJ1-1	CASKANTEAFF
TRBV7-8	TRBJ1-6	CASSTKGTGSAPLHF
TRBV12-3/TRBV12-4	TRBJ1-1	CASSQNRQNKAFF
TRBV4-3	TRBJ1-2	CASSLHFRTGGVYGYTF
TRBV19	TRBJ1-5	CASSLRDSRINQPQHF
TRBV5-5	TRBJ2-5	CASSFQGEETQYF
TRBV11-1	TRBJ1-1	CASSSTTGEAEAFF
TRBV5-1	TRBJ2-7	CASSLAGGRSYEQYF
TRBV5-1	TRBJ2-3	CASSADVLAGATDTQYF
TRBV18	TRBJ2-7	CASSPKQDSIKQYF
TRBV12-3/TRBV12-4	TRBJ2-5	CASTIAGGHQETQYF
TRBV7-2	TRBJ1-5	CASKQPGSNQPQHF
TRBV7-8	TRBJ1-1	CASSLADPQNTEAFF
TRBV12-3/TRBV12-4	TRBJ2-5	CASSFGTREETQYF
TRBV29-1	TRBJ2-7	CSVEITYEQYF
TRBV12-3/TRBV12-4	TRBJ2-2	CASSPGGSTGELFF
TRBV4-3	TRBJ1-1	CASSRWGGNTEAFF
TRBV11-2	TRBJ1-1	CASSLEKGLGTEAFF
TRBV6-5	TRBJ2-1	CASSPTSGGFYNEQFF
TRBV6-5	TRBJ2-7	CASSYLGGSSYEQYF
TRBV11-3	TRBJ2-1	CASSLAYGVNNEQFF
TRBV5-4	TRBJ1-2	CASSPDSNYGYTF
TRBV12-3/TRBV12-4	TRBJ2-7	CASSPGQGSSFSYEQYF
TRBV5-1	TRBJ2-7	CASSFRPGQGAGEQYF
TRBV4-2	TRBJ2-1	CASSQAWGLGYNEQFF
TRBV5-1	TRBJ2-7	CASSLSQSRFYQYF
TRBV6-5	TRBJ2-1	CASSYSMAGASSYNEQFF
TRBV28	TRBJ1-4	CASLTSGTEKLFF
TRBV7-3	TRBJ2-1	CASSLAFSSYNEQFF
TRBV7-8	TRBJ2-5	CASSLNRGPQETQYF
TRBV12-3/TRBV12-4	TRBJ2-3	CASSLEVTSGVLADTQYF
TRBV20-1	TRBJ2-2	CSARDVGGTGELFF
TRBV5-1	TRBJ2-3	CASSLAILAGDTDTQYF
TRBV19	TRBJ1-1	CASTAGRVTEAFF
TRBV6-2/TRBV6-3	TRBJ2-1	CASSHGRGKFF